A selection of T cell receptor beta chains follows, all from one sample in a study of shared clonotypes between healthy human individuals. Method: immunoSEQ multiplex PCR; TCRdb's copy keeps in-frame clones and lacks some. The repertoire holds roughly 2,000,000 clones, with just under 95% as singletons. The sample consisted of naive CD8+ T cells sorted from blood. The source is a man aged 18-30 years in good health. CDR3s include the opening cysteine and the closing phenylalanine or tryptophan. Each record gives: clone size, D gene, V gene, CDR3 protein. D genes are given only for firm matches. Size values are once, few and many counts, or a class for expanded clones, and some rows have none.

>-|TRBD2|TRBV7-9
CASSLSAGGYDEQYF
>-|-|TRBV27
CASSLYQGPQETQYF
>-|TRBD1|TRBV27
CASSLLPPPGQGLKGLFF
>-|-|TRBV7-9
CASSPPTGSYSYNEQFF
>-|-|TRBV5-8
CASSLGRYGYTF
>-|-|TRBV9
CASSAGGDDLGYTF
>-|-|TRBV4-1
CASSHPKAGVVTEAFF
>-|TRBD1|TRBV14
CASSHTGTGYGYTF
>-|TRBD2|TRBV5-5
CASSSFLAGAYEQYF
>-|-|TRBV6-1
CASTWGDTEAFF
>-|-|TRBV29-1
CSVEGSGVTYNEQFF
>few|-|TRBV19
CASGLYNEQFF
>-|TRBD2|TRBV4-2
CASSPRTSGPADTQYF
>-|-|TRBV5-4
CAFVRGADEAFF
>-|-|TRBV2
CASSEWGASEAFF
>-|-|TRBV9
CASSELLDNYGYTF